This TCR beta chain was documented in a study of T cell repertoires in cytomegalovirus infection. As for the study in general: Through public TCR beta signatures, both CMV infection and matching HLA type were indicated.

This CDR3 region has 11 residues. Germline assignment: CDR1 SQVTM and CDR2 ANQGSEA. V dropped 4 bases and J dropped 3 bases, with 7 bases sitting between them. Study findings and constraints: Totalled public TCR beta family frequency picked out people who carried CMV plus the relevant HLA. Dominating the ex vivo response were TCR beta clonotypes that were CMV-specific and HLA-C-restricted.

Each CDR3 protein gets one entry after TCRdb re-called the reads with MiXCR. The table includes some 150,000 distinct CDR3 sequences, 5.5% to 8% detected once. As for this clonotype: Its cognate antigen is unknown.

This chain uses TRBV29-1 with TRBJ2-7; no reliable D call. The TCR originated in a human donor in good health (CMV status not recorded). Some clones in this sample may be carry-over from other donors' samples. The sample taken for sequencing was PBMCs. CDR3 bases: TGCAGCGTTGGCCATTTCTACGAGCAGTACTTC. Its translation is CSVGHFYEQYF.